This TCR beta chain was sequenced during a study of cytomegalovirus exposure and HLA in healthy donors (dated by TCRdb to the late 2010s). Study-level background: An earlier analysis of under 600 of the donors reported more than 250 Gb of sequence data and roughly 110 million unique TCR beta sequences from approximately 180 million T cells. HLA typing included class I and class II loci at four-digit resolution. A later genetic analysis used genome-wide SNP genotypes for about 65% of the 666 donors, treating that subset as a discovery cohort. Approximately 300 gigabases of sequencing data and around 88 million unique TCR sequences made up an early release that covered some 640 HLA-typed donors. Along with the approximately 650-subject first cohort, a separate validation cohort of around 110 different subjects was used. A later analysis re-examined previously published TCR beta repertoires from around 670 donors and added high-resolution HLA genotyping to investigate patterns of TCR occurrence. Every discovery cohort repertoire had been produced on one sequencing platform. The number of donors typed differed by locus, with about 629-640 for A, B, C, DRB1 and DQB1, around 520 for DQA1, 600 to 610 for DPA1, and some 440 for DPB1. The aim of the study was to test whether cataloging public T cell receptors could identify signatures of past pathogen exposure. Donor age, sex, ethnicity and CMV serostatus were compiled together with the repertoire data. Across approximately 420 genotyped donors of the cohort, an average of 235,054 unique TCR beta nucleotide sequences per donor were sequenced, and roughly a sixth of those sequences were non-productive. The study profiled the T cell repertoires of about 720 subjects by immunosequencing and related them to cytomegalovirus serostatus. Rather than using new phenotypic data, the later analysis identified candidate immune exposures from TCR beta sequences and from how often those sequences occurred across donors. Among the roughly 400 genotyped donors, approximately 82% belonged to the genetic ancestry cluster associated with self-reported Caucasian donors. About five DR-DQ haplotypes were handled as single units for association and clustering, since linkage in the cohort was strong. High-throughput TCR immunosequencing, statistical association of individual TCRs with disease status, and machine learning were combined to predict cytomegalovirus infection status. An earlier analysis of several hundred of the donors applied high-throughput TCR beta sequencing to assess whether each TCR beta V gene segment acted as functional or pseudogenic. Results and caveats for the whole study, not just this receptor: An association between a missense DCLRE1C variant and V-gene and J-gene trimming of TCR beta chains was found in a later genetic analysis and replicated in an independent cohort. It was suggested by the authors that the approach could potentially be generalized to other disease states and immunological phenotypes. A further reported finding was that TCR beta sequences accurately predicted the HLA-A and HLA-B alleles for most subjects in the first cohort. The 87-base-pair reads could not distinguish some IMGT-functional V segments, including TRBV6-2 and TRBV6-3, so those segments were excluded. Most CMV-associated TCR beta chains appeared to be HLA-restricted in a later analysis, and the HLA associations seemed to be driven largely by CMV exposure. A cluster of highly shared sequence variants was judged likely to represent a technical artifact of the sequencing pipeline. Compared with the 666-donor mean, donors in an Asian-associated ancestry cluster had fewer N-insertions in productive TCRs, according to a later genetic analysis. Across donors, most TCR sequences were observed very rarely, whereas some public TCRs were present in many individuals. In an earlier analysis of some 500 of the donors, most TCR beta V segments were observed in productive rearrangements about 87% or about 30% of the time, broadly matching IMGT annotations. A total of 150 to 200 TCR beta chains were listed by the study as associated with cytomegalovirus. A later analysis found that HLA-associated TCR beta chains were more clonally expanded and had lower generation probabilities than equally common non-associated chains. Because counts were too low, 15 to 20 rarely observed V segments, including chromosome 9 orphons, were excluded from the earlier analysis of roughly 580 of the donors. CMV serostatus was the only immune exposure information available for the cohort. In this cohort, only TCR beta chains were sequenced, and detectable features were limited by the absence of alpha or paired-chain data. According to a later analysis, TCR association rates differed among HLA loci, with DRB1 alleles showing the most associated TCRs and HLA-C alleles showing the fewest. The classifier was reported to diagnose cytomegalovirus status with high specificity and sensitivity in both the original cohort and the validation cohort. When HLA alleles, especially DR and DQ, strongly co-occurred, TCR associations were difficult to assign to individual alleles. In vitro tests confirmed that a few of the cytomegalovirus-associated TCR beta chains recognize cytomegalovirus antigens. In a later analysis, several top co-occurrence clusters were reported to appear linked to parvovirus B19, influenza, CMV and Epstein-Barr virus. Because HLA typing was unavailable for some donors at each locus, only the typed subset was used in association tests. At a false discovery rate of 0.05, a later analysis linked 16,951 TCR beta sequences to specific HLA alleles. Linkage disequilibrium might explain the correlated functional status among segregating V segments, but an unknown experimental factor could not be ruled out. The presence/absence analyses assumed that sequencing depth was roughly uniform across donors, and that assumption may not be true.

Measured from the cysteine to the phenylalanine, the CDR3 is 15 residues long. The kept DNA is CDR3 alone, 45 bases in frame from the first base. V is cut by 3 bases and J by 6 bases, and the space between the germline ends is 15 bases. Looking up the germline V gene (reference sequence) yields CDR1 LNHDA and CDR2 SQIVND. The cohort consisted of some 670 healthy bone marrow donors. At the time of sampling, all cohort members were nominally healthy, though unrecorded immune exposures were likely present. The donor tested CMV seropositive and was one of the 289 seropositive cohort members. Each donor provided a peripheral blood sample, and peripheral blood mononuclear cells were used for TCR beta sequencing. The Qiagen DNeasy Blood Extraction Kit was used to extract genomic DNA from the blood cell samples. The receptor library was made with the immunoSEQ multiplex PCR assay. For the multiplex PCR, a mixture combining 60 forward primers for TCR Vbeta segments and 13 reverse primers for TCR Jbeta segments was used. Amplification of the CDR3 region of rearranged TCR beta genes was performed with a multiplex PCR assay on genomic DNA. Amplified TCR beta libraries were sequenced as 87-base-pair reads on the Illumina HiSeq System. From the authors' description of their analysis: In a later analysis, 70 million to 95 million unique TCR beta chains were counted across the 650 to 750 repertoires, and roughly 11 million of these chains were shared by at least two donors. To remove PCR and sequencing errors, raw reads were error-corrected and collapsed into unique sequences using a nearest-neighbor algorithm that merged closely related sequences. Alignment of CDR3 sequences to IMGT reference sequences was used to assign V, D and J gene segments. For a sequence to be retained, a match of at least six nucleotides to both a V gene segment and a J gene segment was required. Rearrangements were classified as productive when the CDR3 lacked stop codons and remained in frame with V and J, and all other rearrangements were classified as non-productive. CDR3 was defined according to IMGT convention as the region running from the second conserved V-encoded cysteine to the conserved J-encoded phenylalanine. The earlier analysis of some 580 of the donors excluded any sequence lacking an unambiguous match to a single V gene segment. An earlier analysis of several hundred of the donors classified V segments as functional when productive rearrangements were above 56.7% and as segregating when the standard deviation between donors was above 5%. A statistical classification framework was developed to diagnose cytomegalovirus status using the catalog of TCR beta chain sequences. In a later analysis, TCR nucleotide sequences were compared against IMGT/GENE-DB human TR gene sequences so that V and J genes could be assigned. A later analysis assigned CDR3 sequences and most-parsimonious VDJ recombination scenarios with the TCRdist pipeline. In a later analysis, each TCR beta chain was defined by its CDR3 amino acid sequence together with its V-gene family, and reads without a unique V-gene family were excluded. In a later analysis, approximately 590 highly shared, low-generation-probability nucleotide sequences were removed to address suspected cross-contamination and a sequencing artifact. For each public chain, a later analysis derived a clonal expansion index from normalized ranks of inferred template counts within each repertoire. Generation probabilities in a later analysis came from a VDJ recombination model fitted to out-of-frame rearrangements, and those results were checked against IGoR. Hypergeometric tests were used in a later analysis to score TCR-TCR, TCR-HLA and TCR-CMV co-occurrence, with a repertoire-size bias correction applied to the TCR pairs. False discovery rates were estimated in a later analysis by permuting HLA or CMV assignments 20 times. A later analysis grouped co-occurring TCRs with DBSCAN, adding TCRdist sequence similarity when clustering within HLA-allele-positive subsets. For co-occurrence clustering, repertoires with fewer than 30,000 or more than 120,000 public chains were excluded, along with 4 to 6 repertoires with anomalous nucleotide sharing. TCRdb re-hosts the immuneACCESS table, in-frame sequences only. Its copies lack some clones; in the studies checked, an unresolved V gene accounts for under half of them, and the cause for the rest is not known. The DNA was the basis for D and trimming; V, J and clone size are from that table. The sample contains fewer than 250,000 clones, about four fifths of them found a single time. The top ten clonotypes cover 10% of the sample.

Concerning this clone itself: Its antigen target is currently unknown. It has no much larger one-base neighbor in the sample; base qualities were not kept.

The origin of this receptor is a woman aged 50 to 65 in good health and CMV-seropositive. Sequencing was carried out using PBMCs. The sequence is built from TRBV19 and TRBJ2-1; the D gene cannot be resolved reliably. The DNA is as follows: TGTGCCAGTAGTATCGTGGCCGCCCGAGGCAATGAGCAGTTCTTC. Its protein reads: CASSIVAARGNEQFF.